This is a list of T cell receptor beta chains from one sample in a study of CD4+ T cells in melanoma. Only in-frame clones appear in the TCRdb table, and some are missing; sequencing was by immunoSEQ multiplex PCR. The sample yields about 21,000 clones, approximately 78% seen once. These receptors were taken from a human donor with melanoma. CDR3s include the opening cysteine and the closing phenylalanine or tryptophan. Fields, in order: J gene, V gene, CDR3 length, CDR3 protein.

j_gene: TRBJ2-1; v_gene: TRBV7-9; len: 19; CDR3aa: CASSSLLRPGQGNYNEQFF
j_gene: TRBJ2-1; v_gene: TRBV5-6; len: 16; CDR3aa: CASSSGSGGYYNEQFF
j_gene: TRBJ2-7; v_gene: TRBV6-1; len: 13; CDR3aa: CASGRLSRLEQYF
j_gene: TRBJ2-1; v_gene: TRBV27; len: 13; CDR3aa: CASSRGGYNEQFF
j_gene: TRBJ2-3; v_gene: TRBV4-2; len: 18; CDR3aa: CASSQEGPTSGITDTQYF
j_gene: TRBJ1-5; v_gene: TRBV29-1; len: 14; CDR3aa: CSVVSGNSNQPQHF
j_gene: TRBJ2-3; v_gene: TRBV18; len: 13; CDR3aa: CASSPFSTDTQYF
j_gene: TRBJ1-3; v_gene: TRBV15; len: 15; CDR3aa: CATSARTGGSGTIYF
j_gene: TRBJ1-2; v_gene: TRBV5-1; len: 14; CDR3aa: CASSLGPDYYGYTF
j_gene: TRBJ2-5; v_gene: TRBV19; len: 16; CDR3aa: CASSIASSSTWSAQYF
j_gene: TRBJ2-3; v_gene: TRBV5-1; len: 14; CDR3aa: CASSLNRGTDTQYF
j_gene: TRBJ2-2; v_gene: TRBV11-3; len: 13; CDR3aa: CASSRGLSGELFF
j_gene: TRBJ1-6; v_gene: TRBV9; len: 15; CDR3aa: CASGRAGDAYSPLHF
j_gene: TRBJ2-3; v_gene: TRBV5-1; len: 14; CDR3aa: CASSPTISTDTQYF
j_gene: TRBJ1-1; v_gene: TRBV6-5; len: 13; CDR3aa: CASSTSGGYPAFF
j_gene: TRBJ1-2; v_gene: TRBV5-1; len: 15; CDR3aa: CASRPGFGDNYGYTF
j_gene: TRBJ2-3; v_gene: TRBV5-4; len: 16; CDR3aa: CASSLGAGVSTDTQYF
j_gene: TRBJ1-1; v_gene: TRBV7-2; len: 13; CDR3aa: CASTQGRPPEAFF
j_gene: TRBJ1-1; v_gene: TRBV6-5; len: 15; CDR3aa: CASSYERRRNTEAFF
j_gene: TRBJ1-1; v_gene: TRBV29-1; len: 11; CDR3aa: CSTRDWTEAFF
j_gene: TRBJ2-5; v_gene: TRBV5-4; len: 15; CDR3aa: CASTFGGGLQETQYF
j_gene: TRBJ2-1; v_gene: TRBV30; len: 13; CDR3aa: CAWEGRSYNEQFF
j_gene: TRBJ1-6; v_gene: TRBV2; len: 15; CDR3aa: CASSEAGRGRSPLHF
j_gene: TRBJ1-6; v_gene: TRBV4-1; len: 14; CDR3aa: CASSQEPGWSPLHF
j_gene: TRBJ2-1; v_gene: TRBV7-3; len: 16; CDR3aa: CASSLMIAGVGNEQFF
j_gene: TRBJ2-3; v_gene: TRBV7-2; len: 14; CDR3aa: CASSYGTYTDTQYF
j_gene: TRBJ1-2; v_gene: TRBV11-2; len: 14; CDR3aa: CASSLVAGTGPPTF